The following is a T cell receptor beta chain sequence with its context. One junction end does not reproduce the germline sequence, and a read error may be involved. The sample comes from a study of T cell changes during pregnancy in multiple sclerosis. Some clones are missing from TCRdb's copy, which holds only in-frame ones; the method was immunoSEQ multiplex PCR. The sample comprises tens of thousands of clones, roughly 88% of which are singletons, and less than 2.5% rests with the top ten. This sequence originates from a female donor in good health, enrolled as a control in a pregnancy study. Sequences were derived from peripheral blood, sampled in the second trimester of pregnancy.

CDR3 amino acids: CASSFSGKGENTEAFF. The CDR3 DNA is TGTGCTAGCAGCTTTTCAGGGAAGGGCGAAAACACTGAAGCTTTCTTT. The V and J genes are TRBV7-7 and TRBJ1-1; D perhaps matches TRBD1 (5 bases). Germline V gene data show CDR1 as SSHAT and CDR2 as FNYEAQ (reference sequence). The CDR3 loop spans 16 amino acids.